This T cell receptor (beta chain) was documented in a study of blood T cells in healthy people across ages. Overall study findings and caveats: Strong correlation was found linking TCR beta diversity to naive T cell percentage. There was no known CMV status for donors, so expanded clonotype changes were possibly confounded.

Samples each yielded at least 6 micrograms of total RNA. The CDR3 has 11 amino acids. The V gene lost 0 bases and the J gene lost 7 bases, with 3 bases spanning the gap. The germline V gene has CDR1 LGHDT and CDR2 YNNKEL (reference sequence). On this clonotype: The antigen is undetermined.

Sample-barcoded 5' priming and a J-beta primer mix drove a second PCR of about 7 to 12 cycles. Each CDR3 protein is one row after TCRdb ran MiXCR on the 5' RACE reads. The data show some 690,000 distinct CDR3 sequences, 20% to 25% seen once. The origin of this receptor is a man aged 65 to 85 in good health. The rearrangement links TRBV3-1 to TRBJ2-5; no firm D call. The sample taken for sequencing was blood. DNA for the CDR3: TGTGCCAGCAGCCAAGAACTGACCCAGTACTTC. This codes for CASSQELTQYF.